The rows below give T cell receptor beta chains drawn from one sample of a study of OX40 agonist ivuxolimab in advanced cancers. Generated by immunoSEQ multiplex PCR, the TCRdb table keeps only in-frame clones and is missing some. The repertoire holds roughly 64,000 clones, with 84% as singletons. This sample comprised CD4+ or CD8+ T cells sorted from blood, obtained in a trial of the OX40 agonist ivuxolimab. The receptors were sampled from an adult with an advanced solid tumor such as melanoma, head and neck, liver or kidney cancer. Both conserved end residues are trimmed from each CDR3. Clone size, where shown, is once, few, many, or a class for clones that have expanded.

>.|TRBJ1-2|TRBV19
ASSTTASDYGYT
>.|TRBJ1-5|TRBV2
ASSGDRGNQPQH
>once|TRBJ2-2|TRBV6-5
ASSRDSGELF
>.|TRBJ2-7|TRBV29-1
SVSFRGYEQY
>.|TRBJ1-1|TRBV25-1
ASSATGNTEAF
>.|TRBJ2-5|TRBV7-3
ASSQGASGKALETQY
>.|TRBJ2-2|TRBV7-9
ASSSDRDTGELF
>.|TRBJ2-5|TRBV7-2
ASSLGVETQY
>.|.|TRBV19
ASSIGQGSSYEQY
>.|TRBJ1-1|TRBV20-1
SAPGQGAAF
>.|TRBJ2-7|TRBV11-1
ASSLGTGESYEQY
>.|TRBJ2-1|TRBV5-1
ASSSGQAYNEQF
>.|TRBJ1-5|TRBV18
ASSQGASNQPQH
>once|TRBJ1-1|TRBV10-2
ASSRAMNTEAF
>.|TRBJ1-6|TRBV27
ASSLRDYNSPLH
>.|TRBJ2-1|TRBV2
ASRRYNEQF
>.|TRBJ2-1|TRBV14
ASSLGTSGYNEQF
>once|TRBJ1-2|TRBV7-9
ASSLGTAYGYT
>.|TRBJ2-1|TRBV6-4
ASSERRGGEQF
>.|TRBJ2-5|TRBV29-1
SVDPGQGLGETQY
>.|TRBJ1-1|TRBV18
ASSLGTVNTEAF
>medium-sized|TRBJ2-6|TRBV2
ASSLTRTGANVLT
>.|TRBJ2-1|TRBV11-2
ASSLEAAHNEQF
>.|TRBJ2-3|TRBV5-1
ASSPGDTDTQY
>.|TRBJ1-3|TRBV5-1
ASSSDRGSGNTIY
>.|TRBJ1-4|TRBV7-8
ASSPGAGGEKLF
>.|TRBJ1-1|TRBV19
ASSIRTGNTEAF
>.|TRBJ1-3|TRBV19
ASSIGGYSGNTIY
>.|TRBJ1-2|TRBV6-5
ASSYAGTGYGYT
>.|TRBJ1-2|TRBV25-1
ATFRDLAGGYT
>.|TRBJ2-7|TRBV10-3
ASTGATTYEQY
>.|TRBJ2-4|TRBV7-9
ASSSTGRGQDRNIQY
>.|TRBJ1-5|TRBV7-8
ASSFIMQPQH
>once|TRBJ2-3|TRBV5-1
ASSFIAGVTDTQY
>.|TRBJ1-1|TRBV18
ASSLRQGRETEAF
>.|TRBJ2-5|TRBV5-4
ASSPRGTRETQY
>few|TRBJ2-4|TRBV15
ATSRDRSTAIQY
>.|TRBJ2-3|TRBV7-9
ASSPLPVGQY
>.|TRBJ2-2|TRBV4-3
ASSQAGGSPGELF
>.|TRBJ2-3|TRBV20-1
SASGGWAQY
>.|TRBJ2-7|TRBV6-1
ASSEEGEQY
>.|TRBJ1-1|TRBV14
ASSQRRWSGAQLPKGAF
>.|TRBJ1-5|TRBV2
ASSEQGVLVQPQH